What follows are 5 T cell receptor beta chains derived from one specimen sequenced in a study of blood T cell repertoires in COVID-19. Here immunoSEQ multiplex PCR was the method, and the copy in TCRdb shows in-frame clones only, minus some. The sample comprises 200,000 to 300,000 clones, about 80% of which are singletons, and roughly a tenth rests with the top ten. The sequenced sample consisted of peripheral blood. Receptors were obtained from a woman at least 80 years old with acute or convalescent COVID-19.

This chain connects TRBV6-5 to TRBJ1-1; 7 bases fit TRBD1. The CDR3 has 14 residues. CDR1 is MNHEY and CDR2 is SVGAGI in the germline V gene. V lost 5 bases and J lost 1; bases outside the gene matches: 4. CDR3 DNA sequence: TGTGCCAGCAGTACCGGGACAGCGAACACTGAAGCTTTCTTT. Its protein is CASSTGTANTEAFF.

CDR3 DNA: TGTGCCAGCAGCTTAGCGGGGGGGCGAGAGCAGTACTTC. Amino acids: CASSLAGGREQYF. The chain joins TRBV7-9 to TRBJ2-7, with D perhaps matching TRBD2 (7 bases). V was pared by 0 bases and J by 7 bases, with 10 bases between. The CDR3 contains 13 residues. Germline loops: CDR1 SEHNR, CDR2 FQNEAQ (reference sequence). The entire variable domain, with the rest obtained from reference TRBV7-9 and TRBJ2-7, is as follows: DTGVSQNPRHKITKRGQNVTFRCDPISEHNRLYWYRQTLGQGPEFLTYFQNEAQLEKSRLLSDRFSAERPKGSFSTLEIQRTEQGDSAMYLCASSLAGGREQYFGPGTRLTVT.

J is TRBJ1-1 and V is TRBV2, with 7 bases aligning to TRBD1. The CDR3 is made up of 13 amino acids. Germline V gene data show CDR1 as SNHLY and CDR2 as FYNNEI. With V trimmed by 9 bases and J by 5 bases, 9 bases remained unmatched. The CDR3 nucleotides are TGTGCCAGTCAGACAGGGCCAAGGACTGAAGCTTTCTTT. Translation gives CASQTGPRTEAFF.

This clone was detected a few times. The gene calls are TRBV5-1 and TRBJ2-6; D call uncertain. The CDR3 covers 11 residues. Germline CDR1 and CDR2: SGHRS and YFSETQ. V was trimmed by 4 bases and J by 9 bases, leaving 5 bases between them. CDR3 DNA sequence: TGCGCCAGCAGCCACAACAACGTCCTGACTTTC. The encoded protein is CASSHNNVLTF.

The V gene is TRBV30, the J gene TRBJ2-1; D ambiguous. Germline V gives CDR1 GTSNPN, CDR2 SVGIG (reference sequence). The CDR3 has 11 residues. V was clipped by 4 bases and J by 15 bases, with 16 bases between them. The CDR3 here is CAWTHLSSRFF. The CDR3 DNA sequence: TGTGCCTGGACCCACCTCTCCAGTCGGTTCTTC.